A single sample is the source of the 16 T cell receptor beta chains below, sequenced in a study of monozygotic twins with inflammatory bowel disease. TCRdb reprocessed the 5' RACE reads and reports one entry per CDR3 protein, with no DNA. The sample has approximately 400,000 distinct CDR3 sequences. The specimen sequenced was blood. The receptors shown here come from a human donor with ulcerative colitis or Crohn's disease, or a healthy co-twin of an affected twin (not recorded which).

This chain links TRBV10-3 with TRBJ1-2; with no DNA, the TCRdb D assignment of TRBD1 cannot be verified. CDR3 length: 13 amino acids. CDR1 and CDR2 from the germline V gene are ENHRY and SYGVKD. The CDR3 here is CAISEWQGYGYTF.

This chain joins TRBV18 and TRBJ2-1; TCRdb's D gene call, TRBD2, goes unchecked for lack of DNA. Germline V gene sequence: CDR1 KGHSH, CDR2 LQKENI. This CDR3 comprises 14 residues. CDR3 protein: CASSRLRGLNEQFF.

The chain has TRBV9 and TRBJ1-6; TCRdb names TRBD1, which stays unverified in the absence of DNA. The CDR3 runs to 14 residues. Per germline, CDR1 SGDLS and CDR2 YYNGEE. The CDR3 sequence: CASSVDRGGSPLHF.

The gene calls are TRBV15 and TRBJ2-3; the TCRdb call, TRBD1, lacks DNA for checking. This CDR3 has 15 residues. Germline V gene lookup returns CDR1 LNHNV and CDR2 YYDKDF (reference sequence). This chain's CDR3 is CAARDQGDSTDTQYF.

The chain couples TRBV5-1 to TRBJ2-7; the TCRdb call, TRBD2, lacks DNA for checking. CDR1 and CDR2 (germline): SGHRS, YFSETQ. The CDR3 runs to 16 residues. CDR3 protein: CASRTSGRNAFYEQYF.

The V call is TRBV7-9, the J call TRBJ2-3; TCRdb's D call, TRBD2, is unchecked because there is no DNA. There are 16 residues in the CDR3. Germline V gene data show CDR1 as SEHNR and CDR2 as FQNEAQ (reference sequence). CDR3 region: CASSLGSLFAPDTQYF.

This chain joins TRBV5-1 and TRBJ1-1; TCRdb outputs TRBD1, but without DNA this stays unchecked. CDR1 SGHRS and CDR2 YFSETQ come from the germline V gene. The CDR3 spans 14 residues. Here the CDR3 reads CASSLQSGGPEAFF.

V is TRBV6-1 and J is TRBJ1-1; the TCRdb D gene call, TRBD1, has no DNA to confirm it. The germline CDR1 and CDR2 sequences are MNHNS and SASEGT. The CDR3 runs 19 residues. CDR3 protein: CASSPSKQGLPTRGTEAFF.

The V call is TRBV30, the J call TRBJ2-7. The germline V gene encodes CDR1 GTSNPN and CDR2 SVGIG (reference sequence). The CDR3 consists of 11 residues. CDR3: CAWRTNYEQYF.

This chain connects TRBV10-1 to TRBJ2-1; TCRdb selects TRBD1, and the lack of DNA leaves this call unchecked. Germline V gene sequence: CDR1 WNHNN, CDR2 SYGVQD (reference sequence). The CDR3 has 15 residues. CDR3: CASSVGPSSYNEQFF.

This chain joins TRBV10-3 and TRBJ1-1. The germline V gene encodes CDR1 ENHRY and CDR2 SYGVKD. This CDR3 contains 13 residues. CDR3 sequence: CASCRDSGTEAFF.

The chain joins TRBV3-1 to TRBJ2-2; lacking DNA, the TRBD2 call made by TCRdb goes unchecked. CDR3 length: 15 amino acids. Germline CDR1 reads LGHDT; CDR2 reads YNNKEL (reference sequence). CDR3: CASSPPSSDTGELFF. Looking up the rest from reference TRBV3-1 and TRBJ2-2 gives the full variable domain: DTAVSQTPKYLVTQMGNDKSIKCEQNLGHDTMYWYKQDSKKFLKIMFSYNNKELIINETVPNRFSPKSPDKAHLNLHINSLELGDSAVYFCASSPPSSDTGELFFGEGSRLTVL.

CDR3 residues: CASSGGLLSGANVLTF. V is TRBV6-1 and J is TRBJ2-6; the TRBD2 assignment by TCRdb is unverifiable without DNA. Per the germline V gene, CDR1 is MNHNS and CDR2 is SASEGT. The CDR3 loop spans 16 amino acids.

V and J are TRBV7-9 and TRBJ2-1. This CDR3 is built from 16 residues. Germline CDR1 reads SEHNR; CDR2 reads FQNEAQ (reference sequence). CDR3 residues: CASSTLERPAYNEQFF.

The V gene is TRBV2, the J gene TRBJ2-1; TCRdb names TRBD2, which stays unverified in the absence of DNA. CDR1 and CDR2 (germline): SNHLY, FYNNEI. The CDR3 loop spans 15 amino acids. The CDR3 loop reads CASRQLAGGPNEQFF. The full variable domain, its missing parts supplied by reference TRBV2 and TRBJ2-1, is EPEVTQTPSHQVTQMGQEVILRCVPISNHLYFYWYRQILGQKVEFLVSFYNNEISEKSEIFDDQFSVERPDGSNFTLKIRSTKLEDSAMYFCASRQLAGGPNEQFFGPGTRLTVL.

The chain has TRBV18 and TRBJ2-1; checking the TCRdb D call of TRBD1 is not possible without DNA. This CDR3 has 17 amino acids. Per the germline V gene, CDR1 is KGHSH and CDR2 is LQKENI. CDR3 sequence: CASSFTTGQISYNEQFF.